A single sample is the source of the 20 T cell receptor beta chains below, sequenced in a study of T-cell memory formation after mild COVID-19. One entry per CDR3 protein, called by TCRdb with MiXCR from the 5' RACE reads. The sample contains over 35,000 distinct CDR3 sequences, roughly 9.8% of which appear only once. Sample: PBMCs or a T cell subset sorted from them (not recorded which). These receptors were collected from an adult woman who had mild COVID-19 (a few samples of this study predate the infection). Cell type and time point are not known.

The J gene is TRBJ2-3, the V gene TRBV5-1; TRBD1 matches 9 bases. This CDR3 comprises 15 residues. The junction had 6 bases not matched to a gene; V was cut back by 5 bases and J by 2 bases. Germline V gene sequence: CDR1 SGHRS, CDR2 YFSETQ. In DNA form, the CDR3 reads TGCGCCAGCAGAGAGACAGGGGGAATCACAGATACGCAGTATTTT. Its translation: CASRETGGITDTQYF.

This chain links TRBV4-1 with TRBJ2-4; TRBD1 might be the D (5 bases). Deletions cut 4 bases from V and 2 bases from J, with 21 bases between. This CDR3 is built from 18 residues. CDR1 and CDR2 (germline): MGHRA, YSYEKL. The CDR3 sequence is CASSLDVRGRATKNIQYF. CDR3 sequence (DNA): TGCGCCAGCAGCCTCGACGTCAGAGGCAGGGCGACCAAAAACATTCAGTACTTC.

This clonotype was seen many times. The chain uses TRBV18 and TRBJ2-3; the match to TRBD2 covers 7 bases. The germline V gene encodes CDR1 KGHSH and CDR2 LQKENI. The ends lost 5 bases at V and 1 base at J; junction bases unmatched: 12. The CDR3 length is 17 residues. The CDR3, as DNA: TGTGCCAGCTCAACCTTAACTAGCGCCGAAGGCACAGATACGCAGTATTTT. This translates into CASSTLTSAEGTDTQYF. Variable domain in full (rest from reference TRBV18 and TRBJ2-3): NAGVMQNPRHLVRRRGQEARLRCSPMKGHSHVYWYRQLPEEGLKFMVYLQKENIIDESGMPKERFSAEFPKEGPSILRIQQVVRGDSAAYFCASSTLTSAEGTDTQYFGPGTRLTVL.

This clonotype was counted between two and nine times. The gene calls are TRBV6-1 and TRBJ1-1, with D perhaps matching TRBD1 (6 bases). Per the germline V gene, CDR1 is MNHNS and CDR2 is SASEGT. The V end lost 8 bases, the J end lost 11 bases, and 21 bases lay between the germline ends. The CDR3 has 13 amino acids. CDR3 sequence: CASGHPGQPDAFF. In DNA form, the CDR3 reads TGTGCCAGCGGACACCCGGGACAACCGGACGCTTTCTTT.

This clonotype was recorded many times. The chain uses TRBV30 and TRBJ2-7; 9 bases align to TRBD1. After removal of 3 bases from V and 6 bases from J, the junction contained 15 bases not matched to a gene. The CDR3 contains 16 residues. Per germline, CDR1 GTSNPN and CDR2 SVGIG (reference sequence). Here the CDR3 DNA reads TGTGCCTGGAGCCCCGGGACAGGGTTCTCGACGGTCGAGCAGTACTTC. Protein sequence: CAWSPGTGFSTVEQYF.

This clonotype was seen only a few times. Written as DNA, the CDR3 is TGTGCCAGCAGTTCACCAGGGGAGGTCTATGGCTACACCTTC. Amino acids: CASSSPGEVYGYTF. The chain is built from TRBV27 and TRBJ1-2; D is possibly TRBD1 (6 bases). CDR3 length: 14 amino acids. Trimming removed 4 bases from V and 4 bases from J, with 13 bases in between. Germline CDR1 is MNHEY and CDR2 is SMNVEV (reference sequence).

The chain combines TRBV12-3 or TRBV12-4 with TRBJ2-7; TRBD1 aligns across 8 bases. J lost 4 bases, V lost 5 bases, and 10 bases had no gene match. The CDR3 consists of 15 residues. The CDR3 sequence is CASSPGQAGVYEQYF. For the CDR3, the DNA is TGTGCCAGCAGTCCGGGACAGGCGGGCGTATACGAGCAGTACTTC.

This chain connects TRBV7-8 to TRBJ1-2; weak D call: TRBD1 (5 bases). The CDR3 runs 16 residues. Per the germline V gene, CDR1 is SGHVS and CDR2 is FQNEAQ. Trimming took off 0 bases at V and 4 bases at J, with 15 bases between the two ends. The CDR3 DNA reads as TGTGCCAGCAGCTTAGCGCTGGGGGGAAGAGGCTATGGCTACACCTTC. This gives the protein CASSLALGGRGYGYTF.

This clonotype was recorded a few times. The chain uses TRBV7-9 and TRBJ1-1; weak D call: TRBD1 (5 bases). This CDR3 spans 13 amino acids. V was clipped by 5 bases and J by 1 base, with 8 bases between them. Per germline, CDR1 SEHNR and CDR2 FQNEAQ (reference sequence). The CDR3 spells CASSTTGNTEAFF. Here the CDR3 DNA reads TGTGCCAGCAGCACAACAGGGAACACTGAAGCTTTCTTT.

The V call is TRBV14, the J call TRBJ1-2; D not resolved. The CDR3 has 14 residues. Looked up from germline, CDR1 is SGHDN and CDR2 is FVKESK. The V end lost 0 bases, the J end lost 6 bases, and 11 bases lay between the germline ends. CDR3 sequence: CASSQDWPRDGYTF. CDR3 nucleotide sequence: TGTGCCAGCAGCCAAGACTGGCCTCGGGATGGCTACACCTTC.

This chain uses TRBV27 with TRBJ2-5; D call uncertain. Deletions cut 4 bases from V and 5 bases from J, with 8 bases between. The germline V gene has CDR1 MNHEY and CDR2 SMNVEV (reference sequence). This CDR3 region has 12 residues. In DNA, the CDR3 is TGTGCCAGCAGTTCCACACAGGAGACCCAGTACTTC. The encoded protein is CASSSTQETQYF.

This clonotype was counted between two and nine times. J is TRBJ2-1 and V is TRBV20-1; 12 nucleotides align to TRBD2. CDR3 length equals 16 residues. Germline assignment: CDR1 DFQATT and CDR2 SNEGSKA (reference sequence). V lost 2 bases to trimming and J lost 0 bases; unmatched junction nucleotides: 2. The CDR3 region has the DNA TGCAGTGCTAGATCACTAGCGGGGGGCTCCTACAATGAGCAGTTCTTC. It translates to CSARSLAGGSYNEQFF.

The rearrangement joins TRBV5-6 to TRBJ1-2; no clear D gene. The CDR3 totals 14 residues. Between the trimmed V and J ends, which lost 0 bases and 8 bases, there was a span of 14 bases. The V gene's germline CDR1 is SGHDT and CDR2 YYEEEE. Here the CDR3 reads CASSLGHSLSGYTF. CDR3 nucleotides: TGTGCCAGCAGCTTGGGACACTCCTTATCGGGCTACACCTTC.

The chain joins TRBV10-3 to TRBJ1-1, with D maybe TRBD1 (5 bases). Trimming took off 2 bases at V and 4 bases at J, with 17 bases between the two ends. The CDR3 has 16 residues. The germline V gene has CDR1 ENHRY and CDR2 SYGVKD. The CDR3 region is CAISETSGARVTEAFF. The CDR3 coding sequence is TGTGCCATCAGTGAGACCTCCGGGGCCCGGGTCACTGAAGCTTTCTTT.

The chain couples TRBV12-3 or TRBV12-4 to TRBJ2-7, with 9 nucleotides matching TRBD1. Trimming removed 6 bases from V and 3 bases from J; junction bases left unmatched: 6. The CDR3 sequence is 14 residues long. The CDR3 region has the DNA TGTGCCAGCAGCCCGGGGACAGGGTTCTACGAGCAGTACTTC. Protein product: CASSPGTGFYEQYF.

This rearrangement joins TRBV15 to TRBJ2-3, with D unresolved. V was pared by 5 bases and J by 5 bases, with 14 bases between. The V gene's germline CDR1 is LNHNV and CDR2 YYDKDF (reference sequence). The CDR3 contains 14 residues. In DNA form, the CDR3 reads TGTGCCACCAGCCCTAGAGCTGGTGGAGATACGCAGTATTTT. As protein: CATSPRAGGDTQYF.

This clonotype was detected ten times or more. This chain connects TRBV7-2 to TRBJ1-2, with 7 positions matching TRBD1. V trimming: 3 bases; J trimming: 4 bases; junction bases outside the gene matches: 5. The V gene's germline CDR1 is SGHTA and CDR2 FQGNSA. The length of the CDR3 is 14 residues. As DNA, the CDR3 is TGTGCCAGCAGCTTGAAGACAGGGCCCTATGGCTACACCTTC. Protein: CASSLKTGPYGYTF. Drawing the rest from reference TRBV7-2 and TRBJ1-2, the complete variable domain is GAGVSQSPSNKVTEKGKDVELRCDPISGHTALYWYRQSLGQGLEFLIYFQGNSAPDKSGLPSDRFSAERTGGSVSTLTIQRTQQEDSAVYLCASSLKTGPYGYTFGSGTRLTVV.

There are many counts of this clonotype. The chain combines TRBV4-1 with TRBJ2-1; D possibly matches TRBD1 or TRBD2 (5 bases each). Germline V gene lookup returns CDR1 MGHRA and CDR2 YSYEKL. This CDR3 contains 10 residues. Trimming removed 4 bases from V and 14 bases from J, with 9 bases in between. The CDR3 DNA reads TGCGCCAGCAGCCGAGGGGAAAAGTTCTTC. It is translated as CASSRGEKFF.

This sequence joins TRBV27 and TRBJ2-1, with 15 positions matching TRBD2. Germline CDR1 MNHEY, CDR2 SMNVEV (reference sequence). The CDR3 spans 15 residues. V lost 5 bases to trimming and J lost 10 bases; unmatched junction nucleotides: 6. The CDR3 spells CASSPGLAGGFEQFF. The CDR3 DNA follows: TGTGCCAGCAGTCCCGGACTAGCGGGGGGGTTCGAGCAGTTCTTC.

The count of this clonotype is one. This chain uses TRBV28 with TRBJ1-1; D gene uncertain. V was pared by 4 bases and J by 7 bases, with 19 bases between. This CDR3 spans 15 amino acids. Looked up from germline, CDR1 is MDHEN and CDR2 is SYDVKM. The CDR3 DNA reads TGTGCCAGCAGTTCGTCAGCCAGGCATGGGGTTGAAGCTTTCTTT. Amino acid sequence: CASSSSARHGVEAFF.